These 22 T cell receptor beta chains were all obtained from the same sample, sequenced in a study of monozygotic twins with inflammatory bowel disease. After re-calling the 5' RACE reads, TCRdb lists one entry per CDR3 protein, DNA absent. The sample totals just over 300,000 distinct CDR3 sequences. Sequenced material: blood. The source of these receptors is a human donor with ulcerative colitis or Crohn's disease, or a healthy co-twin of an affected twin (not recorded which).

This chain connects TRBV6-1 to TRBJ1-1; there is no DNA to check the TCRdb D call of TRBD1. Germline values: CDR1 MNHNS, CDR2 SASEGT. The CDR3 is 15 residues long. The CDR3 loop is CASSEVPGEYTEAFF.

The chain joins TRBV9 to TRBJ2-1; the TCRdb call, TRBD2, lacks DNA for checking. The CDR3 is made up of 15 amino acids. Per the germline V gene, CDR1 is SGDLS and CDR2 is YYNGEE. CDR3 protein: CASSQTSGPYNEQFF.

The CDR3 loop reads CSVEYGAVSYNEQFF. The gene calls are TRBV29-1 and TRBJ2-1; no DNA is available, so the TRBD1 call from TCRdb remains unchecked. The CDR3 spans 15 residues. The germline V gene encodes CDR1 SQVTM and CDR2 ANQGSEA.

The chain is built from TRBV5-1 and TRBJ2-3. The CDR3 length is 12 residues. The V gene's germline CDR1 is SGHRS and CDR2 YFSETQ. CDR3 protein: CASSPTADTQYF.

The chain joins TRBV29-1 to TRBJ2-5; TCRdb selects TRBD1, and the lack of DNA leaves this call unchecked. The CDR3 runs to 13 residues. Germline assignment: CDR1 SQVTM and CDR2 ANQGSEA. This CDR3 reads CSVRRGGQETQYF.

The CDR3 is CASSLRESREQYF. This chain connects TRBV28 to TRBJ2-7; no DNA is available, so the TRBD2 call from TCRdb remains unchecked. The CDR3 has 13 residues. Looked up from germline, CDR1 is MDHEN and CDR2 is SYDVKM.

This sequence joins TRBV7-2 and TRBJ2-3. Germline values: CDR1 SGHTA, CDR2 FQGNSA. The CDR3 has 13 residues. CDR3 sequence: CASSLETTDTQYF.

The chain recombines TRBV5-1 with TRBJ2-2. The CDR3 length is 15 residues. Germline V gene lookup returns CDR1 SGHRS and CDR2 YFSETQ. This chain's CDR3 is CASRLGAEHTGELFF.

This chain uses TRBV6-1 with TRBJ2-7; TCRdb outputs TRBD1, but without DNA this stays unchecked. The germline gives CDR1 MNHNS, CDR2 SASEGT. There are 14 residues in the CDR3. CDR3 in amino acids: CASSLLGQGREQYF.

The chain is built from TRBV4-2 and TRBJ1-1; TCRdb selects TRBD1, and the lack of DNA leaves this call unchecked. Per the germline V gene, CDR1 is LGHNA and CDR2 is YNFKEQ. CDR3 length equals 13 residues. The CDR3 here is CASSLEPGTEAFF.

The chain carries TRBV7-2 and TRBJ2-7; absent DNA, TCRdb's TRBD1 call cannot be checked. The CDR3 is 13 amino acids. Germline V gene data show CDR1 as SGHTA and CDR2 as FQGNSA. The CDR3: CASSLVGRGEQYF.

This rearrangement joins TRBV6-1 to TRBJ1-2; the TRBD1 assignment by TCRdb is unverifiable without DNA. The CDR3 runs 15 residues. CDR1 and CDR2 from the germline V gene are MNHNS and SASEGT. CDR3 protein: CASREDSRHIYGYTF.

The chain has TRBV11-1 and TRBJ2-1; the TCRdb call, TRBD1, lacks DNA for checking. CDR1 is SGHAT and CDR2 is FQDESV in the germline V gene (reference sequence). This CDR3 spans 19 amino acids. The CDR3: CASIRKGQGRGRGYNEQFF.

The rearrangement joins TRBV11-2 to TRBJ1-3; lacking DNA, the TRBD1 call made by TCRdb goes unchecked. Germline-derived CDR1 and CDR2 are SGHAT and FQNNGV. CDR3 length: 14 amino acids. The CDR3 loop reads CATKDRVVGNTIYF. Full variable domain (missing parts from reference TRBV11-2 and TRBJ1-3): EAGVAQSPRYKIIEKRQSVAFWCNPISGHATLYWYQQILGQGPKLLIQFQNNGVVDDSQLPKDRFSAERLKGVDSTLKIQPAKLEDSAVYLCATKDRVVGNTIYFGEGSWLTVV.

Here the CDR3 reads CATSDSLVNDDSNQPQHF. The V gene is TRBV24-1, the J gene TRBJ1-5. The CDR3 runs 18 residues. In germline, CDR1 is KGHDR, CDR2 SFDVKD.

The chain is built from TRBV12-3 or TRBV12-4 and TRBJ2-5; the TCRdb D gene call, TRBD2, has no DNA to confirm it. The CDR3 loop spans 17 amino acids. The CDR3 sequence: CASSFGLAASLWETQYF.

The chain couples TRBV7-2 to TRBJ2-2; no DNA is available, so the TRBD1 call from TCRdb remains unchecked. The CDR3 is 16 residues long. Germline V gives CDR1 SGHTA, CDR2 FQGNSA. The CDR3 loop reads CASSSWGRPNTGELFF.

The chain has TRBV29-1 and TRBJ2-5; the D gene TCRdb calls, TRBD2, cannot be checked with no DNA. Germline CDR1 reads SQVTM; CDR2 reads ANQGSEA. CDR3 length equals 14 residues. This CDR3 is CSPILLEALETQYF.

V and J are TRBV12-3 or TRBV12-4 and TRBJ2-5. The CDR3 extends over 12 amino acids. The CDR3 sequence: CASSFSEETQYF.

This chain links TRBV7-2 with TRBJ2-7; the TCRdb call, TRBD1, lacks DNA for checking. Germline V gene data show CDR1 as SGHTA and CDR2 as FQGNSA. This CDR3 has 17 residues. The CDR3 region is CASSLGSRGGGSYEQYF.

J is TRBJ1-1 and V is TRBV15. The length of the CDR3 is 13 residues. Germline V gene lookup returns CDR1 LNHNV and CDR2 YYDKDF (reference sequence). This CDR3 reads CATSRDRVAEAFF.

The J gene is TRBJ1-6, the V gene TRBV4-3; checking the TCRdb D call of TRBD1 is not possible without DNA. This CDR3 is 15 amino acids long. Germline V gene data show CDR1 as LGHNA and CDR2 as YSLEER. The CDR3 spells CASRGNWQGNSPLHF.